The clone carrying this T cell receptor (beta chain) was observed once. The germline V gene has CDR1 SGHVS and CDR2 FNYEAQ. V was clipped by 6 bases and J by 2 bases, with 8 bases between them. The CDR3 length is 13 residues. These data originate in a study of neoadjuvant anti-PD-1 for oral cavity cancer. No culture or expansion preceded analysis of these blood cells. Here immunoSEQ multiplex PCR was the method, and the copy in TCRdb shows in-frame clones only, minus some. This table has about 72,000 clones, 83% appearing once. This chain joins TRBV7-6 and TRBJ2-1, with D unresolved. The clonotype originates from a person aged 35 to 85 with oral cavity squamous cell carcinoma. The sequencing here drew on PBMCs, taken before nivolumab (anti-PD-1) treatment. The CDR3 DNA is TGTGCCAGCAGAGATCCCACCTACAATGAGCAGTTCTTC. As protein: CASRDPTYNEQFF.